This T cell receptor (beta chain) emerged from a study of siplizumab effects on memory and regulatory T cells. Here immunoSEQ multiplex PCR was the method, and the copy in TCRdb shows in-frame clones only, minus some. Seen here are 50,000 or so clones, approximately 93% observed once, and the top ten hold roughly two fifths. The CDR3 has 15 amino acids. The junction had 12 bases not matched to a gene; V was cut back by 5 bases and J by 9 bases. Germline assignment: CDR1 MNHEY and CDR2 SVGAGI. This receptor was identified in a human donor in good health. V and J are TRBV6-5 and TRBJ2-7; 11 bases are a match to TRBD2. The sample taken for sequencing was CD8+ T cells sorted from blood. This CDR3 is CASSTQGTSGWRQYF. CDR3 DNA sequence: TGTGCCAGCAGTACTCAAGGGACTAGCGGATGGCGGCAGTACTTC.